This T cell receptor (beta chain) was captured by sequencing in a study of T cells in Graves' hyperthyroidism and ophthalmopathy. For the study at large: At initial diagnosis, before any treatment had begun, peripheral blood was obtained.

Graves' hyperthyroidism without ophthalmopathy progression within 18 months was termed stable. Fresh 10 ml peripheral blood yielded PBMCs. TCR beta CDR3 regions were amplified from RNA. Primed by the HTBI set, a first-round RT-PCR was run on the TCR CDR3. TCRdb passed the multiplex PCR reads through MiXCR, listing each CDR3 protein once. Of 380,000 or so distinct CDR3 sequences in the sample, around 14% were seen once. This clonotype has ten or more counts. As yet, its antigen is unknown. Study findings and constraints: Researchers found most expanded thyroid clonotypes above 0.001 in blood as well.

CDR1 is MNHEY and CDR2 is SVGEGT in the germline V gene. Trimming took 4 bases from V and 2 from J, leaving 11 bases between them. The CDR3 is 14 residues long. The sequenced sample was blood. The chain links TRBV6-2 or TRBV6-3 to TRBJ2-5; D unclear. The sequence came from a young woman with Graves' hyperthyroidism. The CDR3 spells CASSFRSRQETQYF. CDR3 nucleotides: TGTGCCAGCAGTTTCAGATCGCGTCAAGAGACCCAGTACTTC.